This TCR beta chain was sequenced in a study of cytomegalovirus exposure and HLA in healthy donors. Study findings and constraints: The study recorded around 160 TCR beta chains that were cytomegalovirus-associated. It was found in a later analysis that first-cohort TCR clusters tended to co-occur in the 120 validation repertoires. Reports credit the classifier with highly specific, highly sensitive diagnosis of cytomegalovirus status.

A word on this clone: The antigen is not known.

Some clones are missing from TCRdb's copy, which holds only in-frame ones; the method was immunoSEQ multiplex PCR. This sample yields approximately 120,000 clones, of which 89% are seen a single time; about 2% belongs to the top ten. Donors were drawn from the approximately 120-subject validation cohort, separate from the roughly 670-subject first cohort. V shed 4 bases and J shed 4 bases, with 9 bases lying between them. The CDR3 contains 12 residues. The V gene's germline CDR1 is SQVTM and CDR2 ANQGSEA. The genes are TRBV29-1 and TRBJ2-3, with a tentative D call TRBD2 (6 bases). The sequence derives from a woman younger than 30 in good health and CMV-seronegative. Sequencing input: PBMCs. Here the CDR3 DNA reads TGCAGCGTTGCACTAGCTCCAGATACGCAGTATTTT. It is translated as CSVALAPDTQYF.